This T cell receptor beta chain was found in a study of high-grade serous ovarian cancer treatment subgroups. Study-level information: Mean per sample: around 14,000 reads, 6,000 to 8,000 unique TCR beta rearrangements.

Points from the study as a whole: These tumor repertoires lack spatial information from bulk sequencing. Repertoire similarity ranged roughly 0.095 to 0.8 between tumors of one patient.

V dropped 3 bases and J dropped 4 bases, with 13 bases sitting between them. Germline assignment: CDR1 LGHNA and CDR2 YSLEER. This CDR3 has 15 amino acids. The tumor samples were collected prior to definitive surgery or chemotherapy. This clone was found once. Its target is not known. Sequencing was performed with immunoSEQ multiplex PCR; in TCRdb, only in-frame clones are kept and a portion is missing. The sample yields about 18,000 clones, roughly 75% seen once. The rearrangement uses TRBV4-3 and TRBJ1-5, with a possible D match to TRBD1 (5 bases). Sequenced sample: tumor tissue. The receptor was isolated from a human donor with high-grade serous ovarian cancer. CDR3 protein: CASSQETGENQPQHF. CDR3 sequence (DNA): TGCGCCAGCAGCCAGGAAACGGGGGAGAATCAGCCCCAGCATTTT.